This T cell receptor beta chain is from a study of blood T cell repertoires in COVID-19 (dated by TCRdb to the early 2020s). A note on the overall study: The collaborator samples originated in the United States, Italy and Spain and spanned the acute and convalescent phases of COVID-19. The material from the prospective study consisted of cDNA or gDNA derived from T cells, B-cell-depleted T cells, or PBMCs. Subjects who had been exposed to COVID-19, were actively infected with it, or had recovered from it provided the deeply sampled blood TCRbeta repertoires that made up the dataset. A freely available public database, intended as a resource for researchers studying the immune response to SARS-CoV-2, is where the repertoires were released. Samples were obtained from the ongoing ImmuneRACE study (first 160 participants) and from over 1,000 subjects provided by 6 global collaborators. A de-identified subject ID, COVID-19 status, age in years and sex were almost always included in the sample metadata. Where available, HLA class I and class II types were taken from metadata supplied by the sample provider and were not determined by assay-based typing.

The full study reports these points: How much clinical and demographic metadata was included differed by source and by participant, and the metadata was provided uncurated.

Clipping removes 0 bases from V and 9 bases from J, with 1 as the unmatched junction base count. The CDR3, from cysteine to phenylalanine, totals 12 residues. Kept here is only the CDR3 DNA, which spans 36 bases and is read in frame from base 1. The germline V gene specifies SGHDT as CDR1 and YYEEEE as CDR2. TCRbeta CDR3 regions were amplified from genomic DNA using the immunoSEQ Assay, a bias-controlled multiplex PCR. The published analysis was carried out like this. Within the assay, amplification of reference gene primers was used to estimate how many nucleated cells each sample contained. To quantify the absolute abundance of each unique TCRbeta CDR3 rearrangement, sequence reads were collapsed and filtered. For each sample, productive Simpson clonality was calculated as the square root of Simpson's diversity index over productive rearrangements. This immuneACCESS table, as held by TCRdb, lists in-frame sequences with V and J called but not all clones. Of the missing ones, under half trace to an unresolved V gene in checked studies; the others have no known cause. That table furnishes V, J and clone size, whereas the DNA furnished D and trimming. Recorded for this sample are a few hundred thousand clones; 88% of them occurred a single time. The leading ten clones occupy 3% of the sample.

This clone appeared a single time. Its antigen is not yet known. Per-nucleotide qualities are absent, and no much larger clonotype sits a single base away. In the prospective study, participants were about 18 to 100 years old, resided in 24 geographic areas of the United States, and were enrolled through a virtual design. To assign participants to cohorts, the prospective study relied on clinical history that participants themselves reported in a screening survey and a study questionnaire. ImmuneRACE Cohort 3 recovered participants were defined by two consecutive negative NP/OP PCR tests, healthcare professional clearance, or symptom resolution. In the prospective study, mobile phlebotomists collected whole blood, serum and a nasopharyngeal or oropharyngeal swab from each participant. Additional blood draws and questionnaires over an approximately two-month period could optionally be provided by prospective study participants. Blood samples from the prospective study were shipped frozen or at room temperature prior to DNA extraction.

The rearrangement combines TRBV5-6 with TRBJ2-7; the central 9 bases match TRBD1. Sequencing used PBMCs or T cells enriched from blood (not recorded which). The sequence came from a woman aged 45 to 65 who had recovered from COVID-19. The sequenced DNA is TGTGCCAGCAGCTTGGGACAGGGGGGGCAGTACTTC. Its translation is CASSLGQGGQYF.